This T cell receptor (beta chain) was profiled in a study of shared clonotypes between healthy human individuals. Findings and caveats of the study: Sampling involved blood alone; tissue repertoires likely differ.

With respect to this clone: The antigen remains undetermined.

This table comes from immunoSEQ multiplex PCR, and its TCRdb copy is limited to in-frame clones, with some not included. Among approximately 100,000 clones listed, about two thirds were seen once. V lost 3 bases, J lost 8 bases, and 6 bases stayed unmatched. CDR1 and CDR2 (germline): SGHKS, YYEKEE (reference sequence). This CDR3 is built from 14 residues. The sequence derives from a man aged 30-40 years in good health. Input material: memory CD8+ T cells sorted from blood. Subset here: CD45RO+ cells pooled with CCR7-negative TemRA cells. The J gene is TRBJ2-1, the V gene TRBV5-5, with 9 bases identical to TRBD1. The CDR3, as DNA: TGTGCCAGCAGCTCGGGACAGGGAATGGATGAGCAGTTCTTC. Translated, it gives CASSSGQGMDEQFF.